This T cell receptor beta chain came from a study of T-cell reconstitution after alpha-beta-depleted transplantation in children. The CDR3 spans 15 residues. Looked up from germline, CDR1 is SGHVS and CDR2 is FNYEAQ. Study-level findings and limits: After one year, T-cell counts and TCRbeta diversity mostly came from new T cells.

This clonotype was counted between two and nine times. Its matching antigen is unknown. The junction departs from the called germline gene at one end, perhaps through a read error. Molecular barcoding with unique molecular identifiers was used for the TCRbeta library. One entry per CDR3 protein results from TCRdb running MiXCR on the PCR reads. This table holds around 670,000 distinct CDR3 sequences, about an eighth found once. The chain carries TRBV7-6 and TRBJ2-1; D is uncertain. This TCR was recovered from a girl aged 2 to 9 with congenital amegakaryocytic thrombocytopenia, due to receive a stem cell transplant. Here the sequenced sample was PBMCs, taken before TCRalphabeta/CD19-depleted stem cell transplant. This CDR3 is CASSLSAQGYNGQFF. The CDR3 DNA sequence: TGTGCCAGCAGCTTATCGGCACAAGGGTACAATGGGCAGTTCTTC.